A single sample is the source of the 9 T cell receptor beta chains below, sequenced in a study of T cell repertoires in cytomegalovirus infection (dated by TCRdb to between 2018 and 2020). The sequencer listed for this sample is Illumina HiSeq 1500. TCRdb took the public reads, trimmed them with fastp at Q25, ran MiXCR for clone calling and kept in-frame beta chains. A single entry per CDR3 protein holds the most common genes and DNA from its merged rows. For this sample the table gives 200,000 to 300,000 distinct CDR3 sequences, of which 10% to 15% were detected only once. The ten largest clones represent approximately 1.6% of the sample. Sequences were obtained from PBMCs. The origin of the receptors is a human donor in good health (CMV status not recorded). Some clones in this sample may be carry-over from other donors' samples.

On this clonotype: Being one base from a much bigger clone, this may be a read error. This rearrangement joins TRBV29-1 to TRBJ2-5; 7 nucleotides match TRBD2. The length of the CDR3 is 14 residues. Germline lookup yields CDR1 SQVTM and CDR2 ANQGSEA. The chain's CDR3 is CSAAGRPVLETRYF. DNA for the CDR3: TGCAGCGCAGCGGGACGGCCGGTGTTAGAGACCCGGTACTTC.

This clonotype was seen repeatedly, ten times or more. The J gene is TRBJ1-4, the V gene TRBV5-1, with D unresolved. The germline V gene has CDR1 SGHRS and CDR2 YFSETQ. Between the trimmed V and J ends, which lost 1 base and 0 bases, there was a span of 10 bases. The CDR3 runs to 16 residues. In nucleotides, the CDR3 is TGCGCCAGCAGCTTGCAGGCAGGCGCAACTAATGAAAAACTGTTTTTT. Encoded protein: CASSLQAGATNEKLFF.

This clonotype has at least ten counts. V and J are TRBV6-2 or TRBV6-3 and TRBJ1-2; the match to TRBD1 covers 9 bases. The CDR3 runs to 15 residues. The V gene end was trimmed by 0 bases and the J gene end by 7 bases; junction bases not matched to a gene: 6. In germline, CDR1 is MNHEY, CDR2 SVGEGT. The CDR3: CASSYSTGGGFGYTF. For the CDR3, the DNA is TGTGCCAGCAGTTACTCGACAGGGGGAGGCTTTGGCTACACCTTC.

V gene TRBV19 combines with J gene TRBJ1-4; TRBD1 is a possible D gene (5 bases). This CDR3 is built from 13 residues. CDR1 LNHDA and CDR2 SQIVND come from the germline V gene (reference sequence). V was shortened by 5 bases and J by 10 bases, with 14 bases between the two germline ends. The DNA of the CDR3 is TGTGCCAGTAGTTCCCGGACAAAGGCAAAACTGTTTTTT. It codes for CASSSRTKAKLFF.

This clonotype was counted only a few times. The chain links TRBV28 to TRBJ1-4; D not resolved. The CDR3 consists of 19 residues. V lost 2 bases, J lost 0 bases, and 19 bases lay in between. Germline V gives CDR1 MDHEN, CDR2 SYDVKM. The CDR3 nucleotides are TGTGCCAGCAGTTTAACCCCCCCGCGGACCGCTACAACTAATGAAAAACTGTTTTTT. As protein: CASSLTPPRTATTNEKLFF.

This clonotype was found many times. This chain links TRBV6-2 or TRBV6-3 with TRBJ2-5; no clear D gene. The CDR3 runs 14 residues. V dropped 2 bases and J dropped 3 bases, with 10 bases sitting between them. Germline V gene sequence: CDR1 MNHEY, CDR2 SVGEGT. As DNA, the CDR3 is TGTGCCAGCAGTTACAGTCAGATAGAAGAGACCCAGTACTTC. It translates to CASSYSQIEETQYF.

This clonotype was recorded many times. The chain combines TRBV7-2 with TRBJ1-5, with a weak D call TRBD1 (6 bases). Germline CDR1 is SGHTA and CDR2 is FQGNSA. V was trimmed by 3 bases and J by 6 bases, leaving 18 bases between them. The CDR3 runs 16 residues. CDR3 coding DNA: TGTGCCAGCAGCTTCCTACCACAGGGAATGGGTCAGCCCCAGCATTTT. It translates to CASSFLPQGMGQPQHF.

The rearrangement uses TRBV2 and TRBJ2-1, with 10 positions matching TRBD1. Looked up from germline, CDR1 is SNHLY and CDR2 is FYNNEI. The CDR3 loop spans 13 amino acids. Germline trimming cut 7 bases from V and 8 bases from J; bases unmatched to any gene: 5. The CDR3 DNA follows: TGTGCCAGCATGACAGGGGGCCTCGATGAGCAGTTCTTC. Its translation is CASMTGGLDEQFF.

In its sample, this clonotype was seen once. V and J are TRBV7-3 and TRBJ2-5; no clear D gene. V was shortened by 2 bases and J by 1 base, with 11 bases between the two germline ends. Looked up from germline, CDR1 is SGHTA and CDR2 is FQGTGA. This CDR3 has 15 residues. DNA for the CDR3: TGTGCCAGCAGCTTAGTTGGAGTTACCCAAGAGACCCAGTACTTC. This translates into CASSLVGVTQETQYF.